Listed below are T cell receptor beta chains from one sample, sequenced in a study of human T cells and chemical hapten exposure. TCRdb re-derived calls from the RACE reads in MiXCR, one entry per CDR3 protein. The sample has more than 50,000 distinct CDR3 sequences; about 7% are singletons. The source was whole blood, collected in connection with sensitization to the hapten diphenylcyclopropenone (DPC). These receptor sequences come from a woman in her 30s with alopecia areata. Some clones in this sample may be carry-over from other donors' samples. The CDR3 runs from the conserved cysteine through the conserved F or W. A D gene is named only where the DNA matches it firmly. Where a row states a size, it is once, few, many or the class of an expanded clone; other rows omit it.

J: TRBJ1-6
size: NA
D: NA
length: 13
V: TRBV6-2/TRBV6-3
DNA: TGTGCCAGCAGTTACGGCCCGAATTCACCCCTCCACTTT
CDR3: CASSYGPNSPLHF

J: TRBJ1-1
size: few
D: NA
length: 14
V: TRBV12-3/TRBV12-4
DNA: TGTGCCAGCAGCCTCCCACAGGGGAACACTGAAGCTTTCTTT
CDR3: CASSLPQGNTEAFF

J: TRBJ1-4
size: many
D: TRBD1
length: 17
V: TRBV7-6
DNA: TGTGCCAGCAGCTTAGGAGGGACAGGAGCAACTAATGAAAAACTGTTTTTT
CDR3: CASSLGGTGATNEKLFF

J: TRBJ1-1
size: many
D: NA
length: 13
V: TRBV27
DNA: TGTGCCAGCAGGCTCCTGGGGGGGGCTGAAGCTTTCTTT
CDR3: CASRLLGGAEAFF

J: TRBJ2-7
size: many
D: NA
length: 14
V: TRBV3-1
DNA: TGTGCCAGCACCCCGAGGCACGCGACCTACGAGCAGTACTTC
CDR3: CASTPRHATYEQYF

J: TRBJ2-7
size: few
D: NA
length: 12
V: TRBV7-2
DNA: TGTGCCAGCAGCGGCTCTCCTGCGGCGCAGTACTTC
CDR3: CASSGSPAAQYF

J: TRBJ2-5
size: few
D: NA
length: 15
V: TRBV9
DNA: TGTGCCAGCAGCGTAGGTGGGGCGACACAAGAGACCCAGTACTTC
CDR3: CASSVGGATQETQYF

J: TRBJ2-5
size: NA
D: NA
length: 14
V: TRBV6-5
DNA: TGTGCCAGCAGTTACGTGCGGGGTATAGAGACCCAGTACTTC
CDR3: CASSYVRGIETQYF

J: TRBJ1-1
size: few
D: TRBD1
length: 13
V: TRBV6-5
DNA: TGTGCCAGTTTGACCACCACAGGGGGTCGGGCTTTCTTT
CDR3: CASLTTTGGRAFF

J: TRBJ1-4
size: many
D: NA
length: 11
V: TRBV12-5
DNA: TGTGCTAGTGCCTCTGGAGAAAAACTGTTTTTT
CDR3: CASASGEKLFF

J: TRBJ2-3
size: many
D: TRBD2
length: 17
V: TRBV6-5
DNA: TGTGCCAGCAGTTACTCGGACTCCGCGGGGGGCCCAGATACGCAGTATTTT
CDR3: CASSYSDSAGGPDTQYF

J: TRBJ2-1
size: many
D: NA
length: 16
V: TRBV29-1
DNA: TGCAGCGTTGAAGATCCGGGGCAGGGTAAGGTTAATGAGCAGTTCTTC
CDR3: CSVEDPGQGKVNEQFF

J: TRBJ2-6
size: many
D: TRBD2
length: 16
V: TRBV7-9
DNA: TGTGCCAGCAGCTTAGCCGCGGGGGTTGGGGCCAACGTCCTGACTTTC
CDR3: CASSLAAGVGANVLTF

J: TRBJ2-5
size: many
D: NA
length: 9
V: TRBV23-1
DNA: TGCGCCGGAGCGGACTGTGTATACTTC
CDR3: CAGADCVYF

J: TRBJ1-1
size: many
D: NA
length: 13
V: TRBV28
DNA: TGTGCCAGCAGTTTCCAGGGGCGCACTGAAGCTTTCTTT
CDR3: CASSFQGRTEAFF

J: TRBJ2-1
size: many
D: TRBD1
length: 19
V: TRBV7-9
DNA: TGTGCCAGCAGCTTGGGACAGGGGATCGTTGGGGCCTTCTACAATGAGCAGTTCTTC
CDR3: CASSLGQGIVGAFYNEQFF

J: TRBJ1-1
size: many
D: NA
length: 16
V: TRBV3-1
DNA: TGTGCCAGCAGCCGCCCCAGGGCAGGGCTGAACACTGAAGCTTTCTTT
CDR3: CASSRPRAGLNTEAFF

J: TRBJ2-1
size: few
D: NA
length: 14
V: TRBV14
DNA: TGTGCCAGCAGCCAAGCCCTGGGGATACGTGAGCAGTTCTTC
CDR3: CASSQALGIREQFF

J: TRBJ2-3
size: many
D: TRBD2
length: 18
V: TRBV12-5
DNA: TGTGCTAGTGGCCTTTCCTGGACTAGCGGGGGGGTCACAGATACGCAGTATTTT
CDR3: CASGLSWTSGGVTDTQYF

J: TRBJ2-1
size: many
D: NA
length: 16
V: TRBV11-2
DNA: TGTGCCAGCAGCTTTCGACGGGCGACTACCTACAATGAGCAGTTCTTC
CDR3: CASSFRRATTYNEQFF

J: TRBJ2-3
size: many
D: NA
length: 12
V: TRBV6-5
DNA: TGTGCCAGCAGTTCAACCACAGATACGCAGTATTTT
CDR3: CASSSTTDTQYF

J: TRBJ2-3
size: many
D: NA
length: 15
V: TRBV6-4
DNA: TGTGCCAGCAGCCCTGGCCGAGGGGGCACAGATACGCAGTATTTT
CDR3: CASSPGRGGTDTQYF

J: TRBJ2-7
size: NA
D: TRBD2
length: 14
V: TRBV6-6
DNA: TGTGCCAGCAGGGCTCCGGGGGGGACCTACGAGCAGTACTTC
CDR3: CASRAPGGTYEQYF

J: TRBJ1-2
size: many
D: TRBD1
length: 15
V: TRBV2
DNA: TGTGCCAGCAGTGTGACCGGGACAGGGGGGTCTGGCTACACCTTC
CDR3: CASSVTGTGGSGYTF

J: TRBJ2-3
size: many
D: NA
length: 13
V: TRBV29-1
DNA: TGCAGCGTTGAAGGTGGGGGTAGTGATACGCAGTATTTT
CDR3: CSVEGGGSDTQYF

J: TRBJ2-3
size: many
D: NA
length: 16
V: TRBV27
DNA: TGTGCCAGCAGTTTAACGCGGGGGCACCAAGGGGATACGCAGTATTTT
CDR3: CASSLTRGHQGDTQYF

J: TRBJ2-3
size: few
D: TRBD1
length: 15
V: TRBV5-1
DNA: TGCGCCAGCAGCTTGGACAGGGGTTTTGCAGATACGCAGTATTTT
CDR3: CASSLDRGFADTQYF

J: TRBJ2-2
size: many
D: TRBD1
length: 14
V: TRBV5-6
DNA: TGTGCCAGCAGCAGGCAGGGGGCAACCGGGGAGCTGTTTTTT
CDR3: CASSRQGATGELFF

J: TRBJ1-5
size: many
D: TRBD1
length: 14
V: TRBV12-3/TRBV12-4
DNA: TGTGCCAGCAGGATTGGGACAGACAATCAGCCCCAGCATTTT
CDR3: CASRIGTDNQPQHF

J: TRBJ2-5
size: many
D: NA
length: 14
V: TRBV7-6
DNA: TGTGCCAGCAGTACAGCCGGGACTCAAGAGACCCAGTACTTC
CDR3: CASSTAGTQETQYF

J: TRBJ2-5
size: many
D: TRBD2
length: 15
V: TRBV20-1
DNA: TGCAGTGTGTGGTCCAGCGGGGTCCATCAAGAGACCCAGTACTTC
CDR3: CSVWSSGVHQETQYF

J: TRBJ2-1
size: many
D: TRBD2
length: 15
V: TRBV29-1
DNA: TGCAGCGTTCCTGCCTTAGCGGGGAGGTACAATGAGCAGTTCTTC
CDR3: CSVPALAGRYNEQFF

J: TRBJ2-5
size: few
D: NA
length: 15
V: TRBV7-9
DNA: TGTGCCAGCAGCTTACCCAACTCCAGGGAAGAGACCCAGTACTTC
CDR3: CASSLPNSREETQYF

J: TRBJ2-5
size: many
D: NA
length: 15
V: TRBV5-6
DNA: TGTGCCAGCAGCTTACCAACAAGCACGGGGGAGACCCAGTACTTC
CDR3: CASSLPTSTGETQYF

J: TRBJ2-7
size: many
D: NA
length: 13
V: TRBV10-2
DNA: TGCGCCAGCAGAATGACAGGACCCTACGAGCAGTACTTC
CDR3: CASRMTGPYEQYF

J: TRBJ1-5
size: many
D: NA
length: 13
V: TRBV12-3/TRBV12-4
DNA: TGTGCCAGCAGTTTGAGGGCTATGGAGCCCCAGCATTTT
CDR3: CASSLRAMEPQHF

J: TRBJ1-1
size: many
D: NA
length: 16
V: TRBV2
DNA: TGTGCCAGCAGTGAAGCGTACCAGGGCGTACAAACTGAAGCTTTCTTT
CDR3: CASSEAYQGVQTEAFF

J: TRBJ2-3
size: NA
D: TRBD2
length: 16
V: TRBV5-1
DNA: TGCGCCAGCAGCTCCGGGACTAGCGGGGTAACAGATACGCAGTATTTT
CDR3: CASSSGTSGVTDTQYF

J: TRBJ1-1
size: NA
D: NA
length: 12
V: TRBV29-1
DNA: TGCAGCGTTGCAGAGGGGTTAGCTGAAGCTTTCTTT
CDR3: CSVAEGLAEAFF

J: TRBJ2-3
size: many
D: TRBD1
length: 12
V: TRBV20-1
DNA: TGCAGTGCCAGCTACGGGAGACAGGGGGTTCCTTTT
CDR3: CSASYGRQGVPF

J: TRBJ1-5
size: NA
D: NA
length: 12
V: TRBV6-2/TRBV6-3
DNA: TGTGCCAGCAGGGAGCTCAATCAGCCCCAGCATTTT
CDR3: CASRELNQPQHF

J: TRBJ1-6
size: few
D: NA
length: 15
V: TRBV3-1
DNA: TGTGCCAGCAGCCAAGGTTCAAGACTGGGGGCACCCCTCCACTTT
CDR3: CASSQGSRLGAPLHF

J: TRBJ2-2
size: many
D: TRBD2
length: 17
V: TRBV7-8
DNA: TGTGCCAGCAGCTGGACTAGCGGGCCATTGAACACCGGGGAGCTGTTTTTT
CDR3: CASSWTSGPLNTGELFF

J: TRBJ1-5
size: NA
D: NA
length: 14
V: TRBV12-3/TRBV12-4
DNA: TGTGCCAGCAGTCCGATCGACAGAAATCAGCCCCAGCATTTT
CDR3: CASSPIDRNQPQHF

J: TRBJ2-3
size: many
D: NA
length: 15
V: TRBV5-4
DNA: TGTGCCAGCAGCCCGCAGACTAGAGGCACAGATACGCAGTATTTT
CDR3: CASSPQTRGTDTQYF

J: TRBJ1-5
size: few
D: NA
length: 13
V: TRBV18
DNA: TGTGCCAGCTCACCACTCGCCAATCAGCCCCAGCATTTT
CDR3: CASSPLANQPQHF

J: TRBJ2-6
size: few
D: NA
length: 17
V: TRBV12-3/TRBV12-4
DNA: TGTGCCAGCACCTTGGACTCAATCCGTAGCGGGGCCAACGTCCTGACTTTC
CDR3: CASTLDSIRSGANVLTF

J: TRBJ1-1
size: many
D: NA
length: 13
V: TRBV29-1
DNA: TGCAGCGTTGTTCGACCGATGAACACTGAAGCTTTCTTT
CDR3: CSVVRPMNTEAFF